This TCR beta chain is drawn from a study of molecular identifiers for immune sequencing clone quantification. Study overall: Split five ways in replicates, RNA from around 20,000 or 99,000 naive CD8 cells had four portions sequenced.

TCRdb recomputed calls from the PCR reads with MiXCR, one row per CDR3 protein. The table records just under 20,000 distinct CDR3 sequences, about a fifth of them present only once. Sorted naive CD8 T cells were those defined as CD8+CD4-CCR7+CD45RA+. Trimming shortened V by 3 bases and J by 0 bases, and 18 bases separated the two germline ends. The CDR3 contains 18 residues. Germline V gives CDR1 MDHEN, CDR2 SYDVKM. In its sample, this clonotype was seen a few times. The antigen is unknown. Points from the study as a whole: Clones above 20 RNA copies contained over 98% of effector molecules and under 1% of naive molecules. Detectable among roughly 920,000 naive cells, according to reports, was Jurkat TCR RNA spiked in from one cell.

Sequencing input: naive CD8+ T cells from blood, with Jurkat cell RNA spiked in. Subset specified: FACS-sorted CD8+CD4-CCR7+CD45RA+ naive T cells. The rearrangement links TRBV28 to TRBJ2-1; TRBD2 is a possible D gene (5 bases). The TCR comes from a human donor in good health. Some libraries in this study had Jurkat cell RNA spiked in. The CDR3 nucleotides are TGTGCCAGCAGTTTTGAACTAGTACCAAACCCCTCCTACAATGAGCAGTTCTTC. Translating it yields CASSFELVPNPSYNEQFF.